This TCR beta chain was retrieved from a study of OX40 agonist ivuxolimab in advanced cancers. The V end was cut by 0 bases, the J end by 1 base, with 9 bases between. This CDR3 is built from 15 residues. CDR1 is SGDLS, CDR2 YYNGEE, per germline. Generated by immunoSEQ multiplex PCR, the TCRdb table keeps only in-frame clones and is missing some. The table has some 28,000 clones, around three quarters seen once; the top ten hold over 12%. Regarding the study as a whole: The authors also found low normalized T-cell clonal expansion in some nonresponders. The mean number of expanded clones was higher in CD8+ T cells than in CD4+.

A note on this clone: Its antigen remains unknown.

This TCR was sampled from an adult with an advanced solid tumor such as melanoma, head and neck, liver or kidney cancer. The chain is built from TRBV9 and TRBJ2-3; D might be TRBD2 (5 bases). Sequenced here: CD4+ or CD8+ T cells sorted from blood, sampled in a trial of the OX40 agonist ivuxolimab. The CDR3 DNA reads as TGTGCCAGCAGCGTAGAACTAGAAGGCACAGATACGCAGTATTTT. Protein: CASSVELEGTDTQYF.